Each of the 26 T cell receptor beta chains below was sequenced from the same sample in a study of immune characterization of retroperitoneal liposarcoma. TCRdb redid the calling of the PCR reads with MiXCR, one entry per CDR3 protein. This sample yields around 10,000 distinct CDR3 sequences, of which about 30% are seen a single time; about a tenth belongs to the top ten. The sequencing input was tumor tissue. These receptors all come from a female donor with retroperitoneal liposarcoma.

This clonotype is classed as medium-sized. V and J are TRBV7-2 and TRBJ2-1, with TRBD1 matching over 8 bases. This CDR3 has 15 amino acids. Germline CDR1 reads SGHTA; CDR2 reads FQGNSA. With 2 bases clipped from V and 13 bases from J, the junction kept 13 bases outside the gene matches. The CDR3: CASSLRTGNQETQFF. CDR3 DNA sequence: TGTGCCAGCAGCTTAAGGACAGGGAATCAAGAGACCCAGTTCTTC.

J is TRBJ1-1 and V is TRBV7-8; TRBD1 might be the D (5 bases). The CDR3 spans 14 residues. Trimming shortened V by 0 bases and J by 9 bases, and 14 bases separated the two germline ends. The germline V gene has CDR1 SGHVS and CDR2 FQNEAQ. The CDR3 sequence is CASSLAGAGPKAFF. Written as DNA, the CDR3 is TGTGCCAGCAGCTTAGCAGGGGCGGGACCCAAAGCTTTCTTT.

The chain has TRBV7-8 and TRBJ1-4; 12 bases are shared with TRBD1. This CDR3 is built from 15 residues. The germline V gene has CDR1 SGHVS and CDR2 FQNEAQ. J lost 0 bases, V lost 8 bases, and 1 base had no gene match. As DNA, the CDR3 is TGTGCCAGCGGGGACAGGGGGCCAACTAATGAAAAACTGTTTTTT. Its protein product is CASGDRGPTNEKLFF.

This clonotype counts as medium-sized. The chain is built from TRBV7-6 and TRBJ2-5; D gene uncertain. The CDR3 is 15 residues long. Germline CDR1 and CDR2: SGHVS and FNYEAQ. V shed 3 bases and J shed 1 base, with 12 bases lying between them. The CDR3 DNA reads TGTGCCAGCAGCTTTGGGATTTTAGTCCAAGAGACCCAGTACTTC. Encoded protein: CASSFGILVQETQYF.

This chain uses TRBV12-3 or TRBV12-4 with TRBJ2-5, with D possibly TRBD2 on 5 matching bases. The V gene lost 5 bases and the J gene lost 6 bases, with 13 bases spanning the gap. This CDR3 spans 13 amino acids. CDR3 in DNA: TGTGCCAGCAGTCTGGAGGTAGGGCAGACCCAGTACTTC. This gives the protein CASSLEVGQTQYF.

Notes on this clonotype: Likely a read error: the CDR3 ends without its conserved phenylalanine or tryptophan. Because the CDR3's place on the DNA is in doubt, the DNA is left out and the CDR3 is given as listed by TCRdb. This chain's CDR3 is CASIHPTG. The chain recombines TRBV7-2 with TRBJ2-4; TRBD1, the table's D call, was not compared with the DNA. CDR1 is SGHTA and CDR2 is FQGNSA in the germline V gene. The CDR3 is made up of 8 amino acids, end residues included.

This clonotype occurred a few times. DNA for the CDR3: TGTGCCAGCAGTTACTCAGGACGGTTGGACTACAATGAGCAGTTCTTC. This codes for CASSYSGRLDYNEQFF. This chain uses TRBV6-6 with TRBJ2-1, with D unresolved. The V gene's germline CDR1 is MNHNY and CDR2 SVGAGI (reference sequence). The CDR3 runs to 16 residues. The V end was cut by 0 bases, the J end by 3 bases, with 12 bases between.

The J gene is TRBJ1-4, the V gene TRBV7-8; 8 positions match TRBD1. The trim removed 4 bases at V and 8 bases at J, leaving 6 bases unmatched. CDR3 length equals 14 residues. Per the germline V gene, CDR1 is SGHVS and CDR2 is FQNEAQ. The CDR3 coding sequence is TGTGCCAGCAGCTCGGACAGGGTTAGCGAAAAACTGTTTTTT. It is translated as CASSSDRVSEKLFF.

This clonotype showed up many times. This chain uses TRBV10-1 with TRBJ1-4, with D uncertain. Per the germline V gene, CDR1 is WNHNN and CDR2 is SYGVQD (reference sequence). The CDR3 is made up of 14 amino acids. V shed 7 bases and J shed 1 base, with 10 bases lying between them. CDR3 sequence: CASIVSETNEKLFF. The CDR3, as DNA: TGCGCCAGCATAGTGAGTGAAACTAATGAAAAACTGTTTTTT.

The CDR3 nucleotides are TGTGCCAGCAGTGAAGACGCAGGGACAGGGGGCGACGAGCAGTTCTTC. Protein sequence: CASSEDAGTGGDEQFF. The rearrangement links TRBV6-1 to TRBJ2-1, with 12 bases that match TRBD1. The V segment lost 1 base and the J segment 10 bases; nucleotides outside the gene matches: 8. The CDR3 is 16 residues long. In germline, CDR1 is MNHNS, CDR2 SASEGT.

This chain joins TRBV6-6 and TRBJ1-2, with 11 bases lining up with TRBD1. The CDR3 is 15 residues long. V lost 2 bases, J lost 2 bases, and 1 base stayed unmatched. Germline V lookup: CDR1 MNHNY, CDR2 SVGAGI (reference sequence). CDR3 in amino acids: CASSYRDRGNYGYTF. CDR3 sequence (DNA): TGTGCCAGCAGTTACCGGGACAGGGGGAACTATGGCTACACCTTC.

This chain uses TRBV12-3 or TRBV12-4 with TRBJ2-7; D ambiguous. Trimming left V 5 bases short and J 2 bases short, with 7 bases between. The CDR3 has 12 amino acids. The CDR3 protein is CASSLSPYEQYF. CDR3 nucleotide sequence: TGTGCCAGCAGTCTATCCCCCTACGAGCAGTACTTC.

The J gene is TRBJ2-3, the V gene TRBV25-1, with D hard to call. The CDR3 has 14 amino acids. V shed 5 bases and J shed 3 bases, with 12 bases lying between them. CDR1 MGHDK and CDR2 SYGVNS come from the germline V gene. CDR3 loop: CASSRPAQTDTQYF. Written as DNA, the CDR3 is TGTGCCAGCAGTCGGCCAGCCCAGACAGATACGCAGTATTTT.

The chain links TRBV7-8 to TRBJ1-5; no clear D gene. V lost 1 base, J lost 7 bases, and 8 bases lay in between. The CDR3 has 13 amino acids. CDR1 is SGHVS, CDR2 FQNEAQ, per germline. DNA of the CDR3: TGTGCCAGCAGCTTAGGTAGGGAACAGCCCCAGCATTTT. Translated: CASSLGREQPQHF.

This clonotype showed up just a few times. The chain has TRBV7-6 and TRBJ2-1, with D tentatively TRBD2 (6 bases). The CDR3 is made up of 16 amino acids. Germline V gene data show CDR1 as SGHVS and CDR2 as FNYEAQ. V was pared by 1 base and J by 10 bases, with 20 bases between. CDR3 sequence reads: CASSLVNSAGYYEQFF. For the CDR3, the DNA is TGTGCCAGCAGCTTAGTTAATAGCGCGGGATACTACGAGCAGTTCTTC.

This clonotype is labeled medium-sized (0.01 to 0.1%). The chain couples TRBV6-1 to TRBJ2-1, with 8 nucleotides matching TRBD1. TRBJ2-7 explains the end of the DNA better; the J call may be wrong. CDR1 and CDR2 (germline): MNHNS, SASEGT. The CDR3 runs to 13 residues. CDR3 coding DNA: TGTGCCAGCAGCCCCCTCGACAGGGGCGAGCAGTACTTC. Translated: CASSPLDRGEQYF.

This chain joins TRBV6-1 and TRBJ1-1; D not resolved. The CDR3 covers 11 residues. V lost 7 bases, J lost 3 bases, and 6 bases lay in between. Germline V gene data show CDR1 as MNHNS and CDR2 as SASEGT. CDR3: CASTRDTEAFF. The CDR3 DNA follows: TGTGCCAGCACCCGGGACACTGAAGCTTTCTTT.

By proportion, this clonotype is medium-sized (0.01 to 0.1%). The V gene is TRBV12-3 or TRBV12-4, the J gene TRBJ2-1; weak D call: TRBD2 (5 bases). The end of the DNA fits TRBJ2-7 better, so the J call may be wrong. This CDR3 has 17 amino acids. In nucleotides, the CDR3 is TGTGCCAGCAGTTTAGGGGATAGCGCCAGCTCCTACAATGAGCAGTACTTC. This sequence encodes CASSLGDSASSYNEQYF.

The CDR3 is CASKTRDRIYNEQFF. DNA for the CDR3: TGTGCCAGCAAGACCCGGGACAGGATTTACAATGAGCAGTTCTTC. The chain couples TRBV6-1 to TRBJ2-1; 8 bases line up with TRBD1. This CDR3 region has 15 residues. The V and J ends lost 7 bases and 4 bases, in that order; junction bases with no gene match: 9. Germline V gene sequence: CDR1 MNHNS, CDR2 SASEGT.

This clonotype has ten or more counts. J is TRBJ1-5 and V is TRBV6-1; D uncertain. Germline lookup yields CDR1 MNHNS and CDR2 SASEGT. The CDR3 extends over 13 amino acids. Between the trimmed V and J ends, which lost 8 bases and 4 bases, there was a span of 12 bases. Here the CDR3 reads CASQASLNQPQHF. The CDR3 DNA sequence: TGTGCCAGCCAGGCGAGTTTGAATCAGCCCCAGCATTTT.

This clonotype was counted at least ten times. The chain uses TRBV12-3 or TRBV12-4 and TRBJ2-4; D possibly uses TRBD1 or TRBD2 (5 bases each). V was cut by 7 bases and J by 13 bases, with 23 bases left in between. This CDR3 is 14 amino acids long. CDR3 sequence (DNA): TGTGCCAGCACCCTAACGGGACGGTACAATGAGCAGTACTTC. Translating it yields CASTLTGRYNEQYF.

The chain employs TRBV6-1 and TRBJ2-3, with 8 bases aligning to TRBD2. The germline V gene has CDR1 MNHNS and CDR2 SASEGT. Trimming cost V 1 base and J 4 bases; bases outside gene matches: 4. There are 15 residues in the CDR3. For the CDR3, the DNA is TGTGCCAGCAGTGAAGGCGCGGGGGGCCCAGATACGCAGTATTTT. Amino acid sequence: CASSEGAGGPDTQYF.

In regard to this clonotype: A read error may explain this, as a much larger clone is one base away. The chain employs TRBV7-3 and TRBJ2-5, with 7 bases fitting TRBD2. The germline V gene has CDR1 SGHTA and CDR2 FQGTGA. The junction had 12 bases not matched to a gene; V was cut back by 7 bases and J by 7 bases. CDR3 size: 14 residues. The CDR3 region is CASNSWGGVGTQYF. In DNA, the CDR3 is TGTGCCAGCAACTCTTGGGGGGGGGTAGGGACCCAGTACTTC.

By proportion, this clonotype is medium-sized. This rearrangement joins TRBV6-1 to TRBJ2-1; 9 bases agree with TRBD1. The DNA end is a closer match to TRBJ2-7, so the J assignment may be wrong. CDR1 and CDR2 (germline): MNHNS, SASEGT. There are 14 residues in the CDR3. The CDR3 reads CASSSRQGGSGQYF. The CDR3 DNA reads TGTGCCAGCAGTAGTCGACAGGGGGGAAGCGGGCAGTACTTC.

The J gene is TRBJ2-5, the V gene TRBV6-1; D is perhaps TRBD1 (7 bases). This CDR3 spans 15 amino acids. The ends were cut back, 6 bases at V and 11 bases at J, with 25 bases in the middle. Looked up from germline, CDR1 is MNHNS and CDR2 is SASEGT. CDR3 sequence (DNA): TGTGCCAGCAGAACCGGGACAGTCCCCTTCCGGGAGCAGTACTTC. Translation gives CASRTGTVPFREQYF.

In its sample, this clonotype was seen many times. The V gene is TRBV12-3 or TRBV12-4, the J gene TRBJ2-5; the D gene is possibly TRBD2 (5 bases). The V and J ends lost 6 bases and 11 bases respectively, with 16 bases between them. This CDR3 contains 12 residues. CDR3 nucleotides: TGTGCCAGCAGGCTTCTAGGAGGTGAGCAGTACTTC. Translated, it gives CASRLLGGEQYF.